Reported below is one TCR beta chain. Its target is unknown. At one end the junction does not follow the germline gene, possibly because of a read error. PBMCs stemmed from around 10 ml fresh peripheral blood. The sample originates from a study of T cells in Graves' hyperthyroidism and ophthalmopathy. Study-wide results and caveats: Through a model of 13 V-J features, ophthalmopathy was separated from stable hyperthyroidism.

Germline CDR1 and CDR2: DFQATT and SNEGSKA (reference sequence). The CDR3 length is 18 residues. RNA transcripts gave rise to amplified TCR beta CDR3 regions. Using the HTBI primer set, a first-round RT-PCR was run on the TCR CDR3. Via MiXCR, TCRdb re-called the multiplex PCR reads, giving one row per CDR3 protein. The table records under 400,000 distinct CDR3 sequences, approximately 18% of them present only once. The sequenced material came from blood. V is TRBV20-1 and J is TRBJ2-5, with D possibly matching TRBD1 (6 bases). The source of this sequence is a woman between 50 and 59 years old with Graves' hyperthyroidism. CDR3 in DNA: TGCAGTGCTACAGGGACACCCGAGACCGGGGTCTTTCAAGAGGCCCAGTACTTC. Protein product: CSATGTPETGVFQEAQYF.